The rows below give T cell receptor beta chains drawn from one sample of a study of a mutant IDH1 vaccine in newly diagnosed glioma. The repertoire was sequenced with immunoSEQ multiplex PCR; TCRdb's copy has only in-frame clones and lacks some. The table records fewer than 65,000 clones, approximately 80% of them present only once. Their antigens are not known. The sample consisted of PBMCs, taken from a glioma patient whose treatment included an IDH1 peptide vaccine. The receptors here all came from a middle-aged man with glioma. Both conserved end residues are part of each CDR3. The D gene is left open where the match is weak. Only some rows state a clone size, as once, few, many or a class for expanded clones.

j_gene | d_gene | v_gene | len | abundance | CDR3nt | CDR3aa
TRBJ2-7 | TRBD1 | TRBV6-1 | 14 | many | TGTGCCAGCAGTGGTGGACAGGATTCGGACGAGCAGTACTTC | CASSGGQDSDEQYF
TRBJ2-5 | NA | TRBV5-1 | 14 | NA | TGCGCCAGCAGCTTAAACAGCCCCCAAGAGACCCAGTACTTC | CASSLNSPQETQYF
TRBJ1-5 | NA | TRBV19 | 19 | NA | TGTGCCAGTAGTCCATATGCAACAGGTTTTAGTTTCGGCAATCAGCCCCAGCATTTT | CASSPYATGFSFGNQPQHF
TRBJ2-7 | NA | TRBV5-4 | 12 | few | TGTGCCAGCAGTCTACTCGGATACGAGCAGTACTTC | CASSLLGYEQYF
TRBJ2-7 | NA | TRBV12-2 | 14 | NA | TGTGCAAGTCGCTTAGACCCGGGAACCTACGAGCAGTACTTC | CASRLDPGTYEQYF
TRBJ1-2 | NA | TRBV6-5 | 15 | NA | TGTGCCAGCAGTCCGCCAGGGACTACCACGTATGGCTACACCTTC | CASSPPGTTTYGYTF
TRBJ2-2 | NA | TRBV5-1 | 15 | NA | TGCGCCAGCAGCCTGGCAGGGACGAACACCGGGGAGCTGTTTTTT | CASSLAGTNTGELFF
TRBJ1-1 | NA | TRBV2 | 12 | few | TGTGCCAGCACCTGGAGGGGCACTGAAGCTTTCTTT | CASTWRGTEAFF
TRBJ1-1 | NA | TRBV7-2 | 14 | NA | TGTGCCAGCAGCTCCTACAGGACGAACACTGAAGCTTTCTTT | CASSSYRTNTEAFF
TRBJ2-5 | NA | TRBV18 | 14 | few | TGTGCCAGCTCACCACGACCGGGGCAAGAGACCCAGTACTTC | CASSPRPGQETQYF
TRBJ2-7 | NA | TRBV7-2 | 16 | NA | TGTGCCAGCAGCTTTTCGGGGGCCGATAGCTCCTACGAGCAGTACTTC | CASSFSGADSSYEQYF
TRBJ2-4 | NA | TRBV5-6 | 16 | NA | TGTGCCAGCAGCTTGAGACAGACTCTAGCCAAAAACATTCAGTACTTC | CASSLRQTLAKNIQYF
TRBJ2-3 | TRBD2 | TRBV6-4 | 15 | many | TGTGCCAGCAGTGTTGAGGGCGGGAGTACAGATACGCAGTATTTT | CASSVEGGSTDTQYF
TRBJ1-2 | TRBD1 | TRBV5-8 | 14 | once | TGTGCCAGCAGCTTCGGGACAGGGGGTGACGGCTACACCTTC | CASSFGTGGDGYTF